The clone carrying this TCR beta chain was found a few times. Its specificity is not known. This record belongs to a study of T-cell memory formation after mild COVID-19. Germline V gives CDR1 SGHAT, CDR2 FQDESV (reference sequence). Trimming took 5 bases from V and 4 from J, leaving 11 bases between them. The CDR3 sequence is 14 residues long. TCRdb used MiXCR to reprocess the 5' RACE reads, holding one entry per CDR3 protein. The sample consists of approximately 580,000 distinct CDR3 sequences, around 20% of them appearing once. General observations from the study: The appearance of some responding clones in pre-infection memory suggested that cross-reactive memory joined.

The chain combines TRBV11-1 with TRBJ2-2; possible D gene TRBD2, 5 bases. Sequencing was done on a sample of PBMCs or a T cell subset sorted from them (not recorded which). This receptor was identified in an adult woman who had mild COVID-19 (a few samples of this study predate the infection). Cell type and time point are not known. DNA for the CDR3: TGTGCCAGCAGCCCAGCCGAGGGCACCGGGGAGCTGTTTTTT. Translation: CASSPAEGTGELFF. Together with reference TRBV11-1 and TRBJ2-2, the CDR3 gives the full variable domain: EAEVAQSPRYKITEKSQAVAFWCDPISGHATLYWYRQILGQGPELLVQFQDESVVDDSQLPKDRFSAERLKGVDSTLKIQPAELGDSAMYLCASSPAEGTGELFFGEGSRLTVL.